The rows below give T cell receptor beta chains drawn from one sample of a study of cytomegalovirus exposure and HLA in healthy donors. Method: immunoSEQ multiplex PCR; TCRdb's copy keeps in-frame clones and lacks some. The data show tens of thousands of clones, 80% seen once. The sequenced material came from PBMCs. The origin of the receptors is a woman aged 45-65 years in good health and CMV-seropositive. Both conserved end residues are trimmed from each CDR3.

V gene	J gene	CDR3 protein
TRBV5-6	TRBJ1-3	ASSTQQVDSGNTIY
TRBV9	TRBJ1-2	ASSVDGTNILYGYT
TRBV19	TRBJ2-3	ASSIIATDTQY
TRBV18	TRBJ1-1	ASSPGLQMLNTEAF
TRBV6-5	TRBJ1-2	ASSYSTGEGYT
TRBV7-8	TRBJ2-1	AVSGWGVQEQF
TRBV5-1	TRBJ2-1	ASSLGGRAVDEQF
TRBV2	TRBJ2-7	ASSDGGLGGYEQY
TRBV6-1	TRBJ1-3	ASSELGDIRLQRNTIY
TRBV5-1	TRBJ1-1	ASSLYGLGDTEAF
TRBV5-1	TRBJ1-1	ASSAEEGGALNTEAF
TRBV13	TRBJ1-6	ASSQDRGSDSPLH
TRBV10-1	TRBJ2-3	ASSESLFSGVATDTQY
TRBV4-1	TRBJ2-3	ASSMDSVRTDTQY
TRBV5-4	TRBJ1-1	ATLRQGSNTEAF
TRBV27	TRBJ1-2	ASSLLGGSGYT
TRBV6-7	TRBJ2-1	ASSYPTRVSGGVMDEQF
TRBV14	TRBJ2-3	ASSQPGTGVPDTQY
TRBV9	TRBJ2-7	ASSVGGIGSYEQY
TRBV11-2	TRBJ1-2	ASSLEPGAGRYGYT